The 3 T cell receptor beta chains below all came from one sample that was sequenced in a study of shared clonotypes between healthy human individuals. Measured with immunoSEQ multiplex PCR; TCRdb has only the in-frame clones, and not every one. Of over 2 million clones in the sample, roughly 92% were seen once. The sequencing input was naive CD4+ T cells from PBMCs. Subset meaning: CD45RA+ positively selected. These receptors originate from a young man in good health. Some clones in this sample may be carry-over from other donors' samples.

This chain connects TRBV18 to TRBJ2-6; 11 bases match TRBD1. Germline V gives CDR1 KGHSH, CDR2 LQKENI. Unmatched junction bases numbered 7, after V lost 6 bases and J lost 3 bases. The CDR3 spans 17 residues. In DNA form, the CDR3 reads TGTGCCAGCTCCCCAGGACAGGGGGCGAATGGGGCCAACGTCCTGACTTTC. Amino acids: CASSPGQGANGANVLTF. Full variable domain (rest looked up from reference TRBV18 and TRBJ2-6): NAGVMQNPRHLVRRRGQEARLRCSPMKGHSHVYWYRQLPEEGLKFMVYLQKENIIDESGMPKERFSAEFPKEGPSILRIQQVVRGDSAAYFCASSPGQGANGANVLTFGAGSRLTVL.

This clone was seen only a few times. The chain joins TRBV4-1 to TRBJ1-1; D gene uncertain. The V end was cut by 4 bases, the J end by 4 bases, with 13 bases between. CDR3 length: 14 amino acids. CDR1 is MGHRA and CDR2 is YSYEKL in the germline V gene. The CDR3 spells CASSRISLSTEAFF. CDR3 nucleotides: TGCGCCAGCAGCCGGATCAGCCTCTCCACTGAAGCTTTCTTT.

The V gene is TRBV11-2, the J gene TRBJ1-2; D may be TRBD1 (5 bases). CDR3 size: 13 residues. Germline V CDR1 and CDR2: SGHAT, FQNNGV. The V and J ends lost 4 bases and 8 bases respectively, with 14 bases between them. The CDR3 DNA follows: TGTGCCAGCAGCTGGCGGGACGGGCAAGGCTACACCTTC. It is translated as CASSWRDGQGYTF.